The 2 T cell receptor beta chains listed next were all sequenced from one sample in a study of cytomegalovirus exposure and HLA in healthy donors. Both 60 Vbeta primers and 13 Jbeta primers went into the PCR. Some clones are missing from TCRdb's copy, which holds only in-frame ones; the method was immunoSEQ multiplex PCR. The top ten hold about 2.2% of the sample, which has approximately 180,000 clones, around 80% seen once. Sequencing was performed on PBMCs. These TCRs come from a woman aged 25 to 39 in good health and CMV-seronegative.

V gene TRBV13 combines with J gene TRBJ2-3; 10 positions match TRBD1. Germline CDR1 reads PRHDT; CDR2 reads FYEKMQ (reference sequence). The trim removed 5 bases at V and 1 base at J, leaving 6 bases unmatched. The CDR3 consists of 16 residues. DNA for the CDR3: TGTGCCAGCAGCCAGTTGACAGGGGGCGGCACAGATACGCAGTATTTT. It yields the protein CASSQLTGGGTDTQYF. The variable domain in full, with the rest retrieved from reference TRBV13 and TRBJ2-3, is AAGVIQSPRHLIKEKRETATLKCYPIPRHDTVYWYQQGPGQDPQFLISFYEKMQSDKGSIPDRFSAQQFSDYHSELNMSSLELGDSALYFCASSQLTGGGTDTQYFGPGTRLTVL.

This clone was counted between two and nine times. This chain connects TRBV28 to TRBJ1-1; D might be TRBD1 (5 bases). This CDR3 contains 14 residues. Germline V gene lookup returns CDR1 MDHEN and CDR2 SYDVKM. The V end lost 6 bases, the J end lost 2 bases, and 13 bases lay between the germline ends. CDR3 amino acids: CASRRQTLNTEAFF. The CDR3 nucleotides are TGTGCCAGCAGACGACAGACGCTTAACACTGAAGCTTTCTTT.